The 13 T cell receptor beta chains below come from one sample, sequenced in a study of metastatic and nonmetastatic thyroid tumors. Nobody among the patients had been given any treatment before thyroid surgery. TCRdb recomputed clones from the PCR reads via MiXCR. This table holds over 25,000 clones, approximately 17% found once. Sequenced input: blood. These receptors came from a male donor with papillary thyroid cancer or a benign thyroid nodule (not recorded which). Some clones in this sample may be carry-over from other donors' samples.

A few counts support this clone. The sample contains more than one DNA sequence encoding this CDR3. The chain recombines TRBV12-3 or TRBV12-4 with TRBJ2-7, with 7 bases lining up with TRBD1. The J segment lost 3 bases and the V segment lost 5 bases, leaving 4 bases of the junction unmatched. The CDR3 totals 13 residues. CDR3 nucleotides: TGTGCCAGCAGTCGAAACAGGGGCTACGAGCAGTACTTC. It codes for CASSRNRGYEQYF.

This clone was observed a handful of times. A much bigger clone sits one base away, suggesting this may be a read error. The CDR3 DNA reads TGTGCCAGCAGACTATGGACAGGCGATGAGCAGTTCTTC. Its protein product is CASRLWTGDEQFF. The rearrangement links TRBV12-3 or TRBV12-4 to TRBJ2-1, with 7 bases that match TRBD1. The ends lost 6 bases at V and 8 bases at J; junction bases unmatched: 7. This CDR3 has 13 residues.

There are many counts of this clone. V gene TRBV20-1 combines with J gene TRBJ1-5; a weak D match, TRBD1 (6 bases). V was shortened by 4 bases and J by 2 bases, with 15 bases between the two germline ends. Germline CDR1 and CDR2: DFQATT and SNEGSKA (reference sequence). This CDR3 region has 15 residues. The CDR3 nucleotides are TGCAGTGCTAAACAGGGAATAGGGGGCAATCAGCCCCAGCATTTT. It translates to CSAKQGIGGNQPQHF.

This chain uses TRBV7-2 with TRBJ1-3; D not resolved. Between the trimmed V and J ends, which lost 5 bases and 4 bases, there was a span of 15 bases. The length of the CDR3 is 15 residues. Germline assignment: CDR1 SGHTA and CDR2 FQGNSA. The CDR3 DNA reads TGTGCCAGCAGCACAGACGGTGCTGGCGGAAACACCATATATTTT. This gives the protein CASSTDGAGGNTIYF.

A few counts support this clone. This CDR3 is CASSESILPGVEQFF. CDR3 DNA sequence: TGCGCCAGCAGTGAATCTATCCTCCCGGGAGTTGAGCAGTTCTTC. V and J are TRBV10-1 and TRBJ2-1; D possibly corresponds to TRBD2 (6 bases). This CDR3 region has 15 residues. The germline V and J ends were trimmed by 3 bases and 9 bases, with 18 bases remaining between them. From germline, CDR1 is WNHNN and CDR2 SYGVQD (reference sequence).

V is TRBV11-2 and J is TRBJ2-1; no clear D gene. The CDR3 extends over 15 amino acids. V lost 5 bases and J 7 bases, leaving 18 bases between the germline ends. Germline V lookup: CDR1 SGHAT, CDR2 FQNNGV. The CDR3 sequence: CASSPQALTGNEQFF. CDR3 nucleotide sequence: TGTGCCAGCAGCCCCCAGGCCTTGACTGGAAATGAGCAGTTCTTC.

This clone was seen at least ten times. The chain couples TRBV11-1 to TRBJ2-5, with 13 bases fitting TRBD2. There are 15 residues in the CDR3. Per the germline V gene, CDR1 is SGHAT and CDR2 is FQDESV (reference sequence). The V and J ends lost 7 bases and 3 bases, in that order; junction bases with no gene match: 5. CDR3 sequence: CASKLAGGPEETQYF. CDR3 in DNA: TGTGCCAGCAAACTAGCGGGAGGGCCAGAAGAGACCCAGTACTTC.

This clone was seen at least ten times. The rearrangement uses TRBV27 and TRBJ2-3, with D perhaps matching TRBD1 or TRBD2 (5 bases each). Germline CDR1 MNHEY, CDR2 SMNVEV (reference sequence). CDR3 length equals 14 residues. Trimming removed 3 bases at V and 4 bases at J, with 11 bases between. The CDR3 DNA sequence: TGTGCCAGCAGTTTGAGCCGGGGCCCAGATACGCAGTATTTT. Protein product: CASSLSRGPDTQYF.

This clone was recorded at least ten times. This could be a read error, since a much larger clone is one nucleotide away. The sample contains more than one DNA sequence encoding this CDR3. This chain joins TRBV20-1 and TRBJ1-2, with TRBD1 matching over 7 bases. The CDR3 length is 11 residues. Looked up from germline, CDR1 is DFQATT and CDR2 is SNEGSKA (reference sequence). CDR3 protein: CSAGGAGGERF. The CDR3 DNA is TGCAGTGCTGGCGGGGCAGGGGGTGAGCGCTTC.

This clone was recorded many times. The gene calls are TRBV19 and TRBJ2-3; D tentatively fits TRBD1 or TRBD2 (5 bases each). V dropped 6 bases and J dropped 13 bases, with 29 bases sitting between them. The germline V gene has CDR1 LNHDA and CDR2 SQIVND (reference sequence). The CDR3 has 16 residues. The CDR3 here is CASSEVMGVLSPKKYF. CDR3 coding DNA: TGTGCCAGTAGCGAAGTAATGGGGGTTCTATCACCTAAGAAGTATTTT.

In this sample, this clone turned up many times. The chain has TRBV14 and TRBJ2-7; D call uncertain. Germline CDR1 reads SGHDN; CDR2 reads FVKESK. Trimming left V 0 bases short and J 3 bases short, with 3 bases between. CDR3 length equals 12 residues. CDR3 sequence (DNA): TGTGCCAGCAGCCAAGAAGACTACGAGCAGTACTTC. Translation: CASSQEDYEQYF. The variable domain in full, with the rest retrieved from reference TRBV14 and TRBJ2-7, is EAGVTQFPSHSVIEKGQTVTLRCDPISGHDNLYWYRRVMGKEIKFLLHFVKESKQDESGMPNNRFLAERTGGTYSTLKVQPAELEDSGVYFCASSQEDYEQYFGPGTRLTVT.

This clone was seen many times. CDR3 sequence reads: CASSPRPSQNNEQFF. The CDR3 DNA sequence: TGTGCCAGCAGCCCCCGTCCTAGCCAGAACAATGAGCAGTTCTTC. The chain couples TRBV7-3 to TRBJ2-1, with D maybe TRBD2 (5 bases). CDR1 is SGHTA and CDR2 is FQGTGA in the germline V gene. The CDR3 contains 15 residues. The V gene lost 5 bases and the J gene lost 5 bases, with 16 bases spanning the gap.

This clone was observed many times. The gene calls are TRBV20-1 and TRBJ1-5; the D is unclear. The V and J ends lost 7 bases and 1 base respectively, with 11 bases between them. CDR1 is DFQATT and CDR2 is SNEGSKA in the germline V gene (reference sequence). This CDR3 is 13 amino acids long. Here the CDR3 reads CSVSGLSNQPQHF. In nucleotides, the CDR3 is TGCAGTGTATCTGGCCTGAGCAATCAGCCCCAGCATTTT.